Only one count was recorded for the clone carrying this TCR beta chain. Its antigen is undetermined. Germline lookup yields CDR1 SGHRS and CDR2 YFSETQ. The CDR3 loop spans 16 amino acids. V gave up 4 bases and J gave up 6 bases, with 20 bases separating them. The sample originates from a study of cytomegalovirus exposure and HLA in healthy donors. Study-level points and caveats: Reportedly, diagnosis of cytomegalovirus status by the classifier showed high specificity and sensitivity. Cytomegalovirus association was assigned to approximately 180 TCR beta chains. Subsequent analysis showed first-cohort TCR clusters tending to co-occur in more than 95 validation repertoires.

Assay used: immunoSEQ multiplex PCR; TCRdb lists only in-frame clones, some missing. The table shows about 140,000 clones, with about 80% occurring only once. The donors were members of the validation cohort, which comprised 120 subjects and was separate from the first cohort of 666 subjects. The chain links TRBV5-1 to TRBJ2-1, with D possibly TRBD2 on 6 matching bases. This clonotype originated in a young man in good health and CMV-seropositive. The material sequenced was PBMCs. CDR3 nucleotide sequence: TGCGCCAGCAGCATAATCTCGACTAGTACCGTCAATGAGCAGTTCTTC. Translating it yields CASSIISTSTVNEQFF. Drawing the rest from reference TRBV5-1 and TRBJ2-1, the complete variable domain is KAGVTQTPRYLIKTRGQQVTLSCSPISGHRSVSWYQQTPGQGLQFLFEYFSETQRNKGNFPGRFSGRQFSNSRSEMNVSTLELGDSALYLCASSIISTSTVNEQFFGPGTRLTVL.